These 26 T cell receptor beta chains share one sample of origin, sequenced in a study of blood T cell repertoires in COVID-19. Clones were sequenced by immunoSEQ multiplex PCR, and TCRdb holds only the in-frame ones, with some missing. The table shows tens of thousands of clones, with 70% to 90% occurring only once. The sample consisted of peripheral blood. Receptors originate from a man in his sixties with acute or convalescent COVID-19.

CDR3 loop: CASRRVGLAGDEQYF. DNA for the CDR3: TGTGCCAGCCGCCGAGTCGGACTAGCGGGGGACGAGCAGTACTTC. The chain is built from TRBV6-5 and TRBJ2-7; 13 positions agree with TRBD2. The CDR3 consists of 15 residues. Losses at the gene ends were 8 bases for V and 5 bases for J; bases not matched to a gene: 9. The germline V gene encodes CDR1 MNHEY and CDR2 SVGAGI.

V usage is TRBV12-5 and J usage is TRBJ1-1; weak D call: TRBD1 (5 bases). The CDR3 contains 13 residues. Per the germline V gene, CDR1 is LGHNT and CDR2 is FRNRAP. V was clipped by 6 bases and J by 5 bases, with 13 bases between them. The CDR3 protein is CASGPTGGTEAFF. For the CDR3, the DNA is TGTGCTAGTGGACCTACCGGGGGTACTGAAGCTTTCTTT.

J is TRBJ1-6 and V is TRBV7-2; D is unclear. V was pared by 3 bases and J by 9 bases, with 12 bases between. Per germline, CDR1 SGHTA and CDR2 FQGNSA. The CDR3 runs 14 residues. CDR3 nucleotides: TGTGCCAGCAGCTTGAACGAGAATCGTTCACCCCTCCACTTT. It is translated as CASSLNENRSPLHF.

The chain combines TRBV24-1 with TRBJ1-2, with D uncertain. The V end was cut by 2 bases, the J end by 8 bases, with 5 bases between. This CDR3 region has 11 residues. Germline CDR1 KGHDR, CDR2 SFDVKD. The CDR3 DNA reads TGTGCCACCAGTGATTCTAGCGGCTACACCTTC. Residues: CATSDSSGYTF.

V and J are TRBV23-1 and TRBJ2-7, with a possible D match to TRBD2 (5 bases). TRBV23-1 is placed among ORFs of uncertain function. CDR3 length: 15 amino acids. With 1 base removed from V and 2 bases from J, the gap between germline ends came to 12 bases. The CDR3 DNA is TGCGCCAGCAGTCAATTGAAGGGAGTTCCCTACGAGCAGTACTTC. Translated, it gives CASSQLKGVPYEQYF.

The chain uses TRBV6-1 and TRBJ2-6; a possible D gene is TRBD2 (6 bases). V lost 4 bases to trimming and J lost 0 bases, with 10 bases between them. This CDR3 has 16 residues. Germline CDR1 is MNHNS and CDR2 is SASEGT. CDR3 loop: CASSVWGDSGANVLTF. The CDR3 DNA follows: TGTGCCAGCAGTGTGTGGGGGGACTCTGGGGCCAACGTCCTGACTTTC.

V usage is TRBV13 and J usage is TRBJ2-2; D is possibly TRBD2 (6 bases). This CDR3 is 15 amino acids long. Per germline, CDR1 PRHDT and CDR2 FYEKMQ (reference sequence). Trimming took 4 bases from V and 5 from J, leaving 14 bases between them. The CDR3 nucleotides are TGTGCCAGCAGCTCCGATGGGGGGTCGACCGGGGAGCTGTTTTTT. This gives the protein CASSSDGGSTGELFF.

The genes are TRBV11-2 and TRBJ2-3; D may be TRBD1 (6 bases). The V and J ends lost 3 bases and 4 bases respectively, with 14 bases between them. The length of the CDR3 is 15 residues. Germline CDR1 is SGHAT and CDR2 is FQNNGV. CDR3 coding DNA: TGTGCCAGCAGCTTTTCAGGGGTCGAGGCAGATACGCAGTATTTT. It is translated as CASSFSGVEADTQYF.

CDR3 in amino acids: CASNPLTGTGPEAFF. DNA of the CDR3: TGTGCCAGCAATCCTCTGACAGGGACGGGCCCTGAAGCTTTCTTT. The gene calls are TRBV27 and TRBJ1-1, with 7 bases matching TRBD1. The germline V gene encodes CDR1 MNHEY and CDR2 SMNVEV (reference sequence). After removal of 7 bases from V and 6 bases from J, the junction contained 14 bases not matched to a gene. The CDR3 sequence is 15 residues long.

The V call is TRBV7-3, the J call TRBJ2-2, with 10 positions matching TRBD1. Germline-derived CDR1 and CDR2 are SGHTA and FQGTGA. There are 16 residues in the CDR3. Germline trimming cut 5 bases from V and 2 bases from J; bases unmatched to any gene: 5. CDR3 loop: CASSPRDRGNTGELFF. The CDR3 DNA reads as TGTGCCAGCAGCCCCCGGGACAGGGGAAACACCGGGGAGCTGTTTTTT.

The chain couples TRBV7-7 to TRBJ2-5, with a tentative D call TRBD1 (5 bases). Germline lookup yields CDR1 SSHAT and CDR2 FNYEAQ (reference sequence). The CDR3 has 12 residues. The CDR3 region has the DNA TGTGCTAGTGGGGCCAGCCAAGAGACCCAGTACTTC. It is translated as CASGASQETQYF.

V gene TRBV6-6 combines with J gene TRBJ2-7; the D gene is possibly TRBD2 (6 bases). The V end lost 6 bases, the J end lost 2 bases, and 8 bases lay between the germline ends. CDR3 length equals 12 residues. Germline V gene data show CDR1 as MNHNY and CDR2 as SVGAGI (reference sequence). This CDR3 is CASSRTTYEQYF. The CDR3 region has the DNA TGTGCCAGCAGCCGGACTACCTACGAGCAGTACTTC.

The chain is built from TRBV14 and TRBJ1-1; weak D call: TRBD1 (6 bases). Trimming took off 4 bases at V and 5 bases at J, with 17 bases between the two ends. The CDR3 is made up of 15 amino acids. CDR1 and CDR2 (germline): SGHDN, FVKESK. The CDR3 region is CASSRNRAHGTEAFF. The CDR3 nucleotides are TGTGCCAGCAGCCGTAACAGGGCCCACGGGACTGAAGCTTTCTTT.

V is TRBV7-2 and J is TRBJ2-3; TRBD2 matches at 7 bases. V gave up 5 bases and J gave up 6 bases; unmatched junction bases: 11. The CDR3 totals 15 residues. Per the germline V gene, CDR1 is SGHTA and CDR2 is FQGNSA. The CDR3, as DNA: TGTGCCAGCAGCAGCAGCCTAGCGGTTTCGGATACGCAGTATTTT. Translated, it gives CASSSSLAVSDTQYF.

V gene TRBV25-1 combines with J gene TRBJ2-7, with D uncertain. CDR3 length equals 13 residues. CDR1 is MGHDK and CDR2 is SYGVNS in the germline V gene. V gave up 6 bases and J gave up 3 bases, with 12 bases separating them. CDR3 coding DNA: TGTGCCAGCAGCCGAGATAGTCTCTACGAGCAGTACTTC. As protein: CASSRDSLYEQYF.

This chain connects TRBV5-8 to TRBJ1-5; D not resolved. Germline CDR1 reads SGHTS; CDR2 reads YDEGEE. The CDR3 spans 17 residues. V lost 4 bases to trimming and J lost 0 bases, with 17 bases between them. The CDR3 coding sequence is TGTGCCAGCAGCGATTGGAGGGCGACCGATAGCAATCAGCCCCAGCATTTT. Translating gives CASSDWRATDSNQPQHF. The whole variable domain, filled in from reference TRBV5-8 and TRBJ1-5, reads EAGVTQSPTHLIKTRGQQATLRCSPISGHTSVYWYQQALGLGLQFLLWYDEGEERNRGNFPPRFSGRQFPNYSSELNVNALELEDSALYLCASSDWRATDSNQPQHFGDGTRLSIL.

There are a few counts of this clone. This chain connects TRBV7-8 to TRBJ1-1; a possible D gene is TRBD1 (5 bases). V was trimmed by 4 bases and J by 4 bases, leaving 16 bases between them. This CDR3 comprises 15 residues. CDR1 and CDR2 (germline): SGHVS, FQNEAQ. CDR3 in DNA: TGTGCCAGCAGCTACCGGAGGGGTTTAGGCACTGAAGCTTTCTTT. Encoded protein: CASSYRRGLGTEAFF.

This chain links TRBV7-2 with TRBJ2-7; D unclear. Trimming removed 3 bases from V and 4 bases from J, with 19 bases in between. Looked up from germline, CDR1 is SGHTA and CDR2 is FQGNSA. This CDR3 is built from 16 residues. CDR3: CASSLDWAMVFYEQYF. The CDR3 DNA is TGTGCCAGCAGCTTGGATTGGGCCATGGTTTTTTACGAGCAGTACTTC.

The chain is built from TRBV4-3 and TRBJ1-6; no clear D. Trimming took 0 bases from V and 5 from J, leaving 8 bases between them. This CDR3 region has 15 residues. Germline CDR1 reads LGHNA; CDR2 reads YSLEER. Here the CDR3 reads CASSQDWRDNSPLHF. In nucleotides, the CDR3 is TGCGCCAGCAGCCAAGACTGGAGGGATAATTCACCCCTCCACTTT.

The J gene is TRBJ2-5, the V gene TRBV6-2 or TRBV6-3; D not certain. The V gene lost 6 bases and the J gene lost 2 bases, with 10 bases spanning the gap. This CDR3 is 13 amino acids long. Germline-derived CDR1 and CDR2 are MNHEY and SVGEGT. CDR3 sequence (DNA): TGTGCCAGCAGCCCCCGCAGGCAAGAGACCCAGTACTTC. Translated, it gives CASSPRRQETQYF.

The gene calls are TRBV5-6 and TRBJ2-5; 11 bases are a match to TRBD2. With V trimmed by 4 bases and J by 3 bases, 5 bases remained unmatched. CDR1 and CDR2 from the germline V gene are SGHDT and YYEEEE. CDR3 length: 15 amino acids. The CDR3 DNA is TGTGCCAGCAGCCAGGGGGGACTAGCGGAAGAGACCCAGTACTTC. Amino acid sequence: CASSQGGLAEETQYF.

This clone was counted only a few times. The rearrangement links TRBV4-2 to TRBJ2-5; D is unclear. The V end lost 0 bases, the J end lost 1 base, and 9 bases lay between the germline ends. The CDR3 consists of 15 residues. Per the germline V gene, CDR1 is LGHNA and CDR2 is YNFKEQ. The CDR3 sequence is CASSQDRYSQETQYF. The CDR3 DNA reads TGTGCCAGCAGCCAAGATCGCTACTCCCAAGAGACCCAGTACTTC.

V and J are TRBV15 and TRBJ1-1; a possible D gene is TRBD1 (6 bases). V lost 5 bases and J lost 1, with 14 bases in between. CDR3 length: 15 residues. Germline CDR1 reads LNHNV; CDR2 reads YYDKDF (reference sequence). The CDR3 spells CATSGEDRSNTEAFF. For the CDR3, the DNA is TGTGCCACCAGCGGGGAAGACAGGTCGAACACTGAAGCTTTCTTT. Full variable domain (remainder filled in from reference TRBV15 and TRBJ1-1): DAMVIQNPRYQVTQFGKPVTLSCSQTLNHNVMYWYQQKSSQAPKLLFHYYDKDFNNEADTPDNFQSRRPNTSFCFLDIRSPGLGDTAMYLCATSGEDRSNTEAFFGQGTRLTVV.

The chain joins TRBV20-1 to TRBJ2-7; D ambiguous. Trimming stripped 4 bases from V and 7 bases from J, with 11 bases between. In germline, CDR1 is DFQATT, CDR2 SNEGSKA (reference sequence). This CDR3 spans 11 amino acids. CDR3 in DNA: TGCAGTGCTAATTCGGGTCATGAGCAGTACTTC. Translating gives CSANSGHEQYF.

J is TRBJ2-1 and V is TRBV15; D may be TRBD1 (6 bases). CDR1 and CDR2 from the germline V gene are LNHNV and YYDKDF (reference sequence). The CDR3 has 16 residues. Trimming removed 4 bases at V and 1 base at J, with 14 bases between. CDR3 residues: CATSNRPGESYNEQFF. In DNA form, the CDR3 reads TGTGCCACCAGCAACCGACCAGGGGAGTCCTACAATGAGCAGTTCTTC.

The CDR3 sequence is CASSIGGLHYGYTF. In DNA, the CDR3 is TGTGCCAGCAGTATAGGGGGCCTTCACTATGGCTACACCTTC. This chain uses TRBV6-5 with TRBJ1-2; TRBD1 matches at 7 bases. The V segment lost 5 bases and the J segment 3 bases; nucleotides outside the gene matches: 6. CDR1 is MNHEY, CDR2 SVGAGI, per germline. The CDR3 covers 14 residues.